Following are 11 T cell receptor beta chains from one sample sequenced in a study of shared clonotypes between healthy human individuals. Generated by immunoSEQ multiplex PCR, the TCRdb table keeps only in-frame clones and is missing some. Of millions of clones listed, roughly 94% were seen once; the top ten hold about 1.1%. CD45RO-negative, CCR7-positively selected cells formed the naive CD8 fraction, excluding terminally differentiated effector memory CD45RA+ cells. The sequenced material came from naive CD8+ T cells sorted from blood. The receptors were sampled from a man younger than 35 in good health.

CDR3 DNA: TGTGCCAGCAGTATTGGACAGGCCGACAATGAGCAGTTCTTC. Translated, it gives CASSIGQADNEQFF. The chain uses TRBV27 and TRBJ2-1; 7 bases fit TRBD1. Per the germline V gene, CDR1 is MNHEY and CDR2 is SMNVEV (reference sequence). The CDR3 loop spans 14 amino acids. Unmatched junction bases numbered 6, after V lost 5 bases and J lost 5 bases.

As regards this clone: Other DNA sequences within the sample encode an identical CDR3. CDR3 DNA sequence: TGCAGTGCAAGGACAGGGTACGAGCAGTACTTC. It codes for CSARTGYEQYF. The chain combines TRBV20-1 with TRBJ2-7, with TRBD1 matching 8 bases. Germline assignment: CDR1 DFQATT and CDR2 SNEGSKA (reference sequence). CDR3 length equals 11 residues. V lost 6 bases to trimming and J lost 4 bases; unmatched junction nucleotides: 2.

The chain combines TRBV2 with TRBJ2-7, with 8 bases identical to TRBD1. J was trimmed by 3 bases and V by 10 bases; bases with no gene match: 2. This CDR3 is 11 amino acids long. The germline V gene encodes CDR1 SNHLY and CDR2 FYNNEI. For the CDR3, the DNA is TGTGCCACAGGGACAGGCTACGAGCAGTACTTC. Encoded protein: CATGTGYEQYF.

The genes are TRBV15 and TRBJ2-5; 8 positions agree with TRBD1. Germline lookup yields CDR1 LNHNV and CDR2 YYDKDF (reference sequence). Germline trimming cut 5 bases from V and 4 bases from J; bases unmatched to any gene: 12. The CDR3 extends over 16 amino acids. This CDR3 reads CATSAGAGGVVETQYF. CDR3 DNA: TGTGCCACCAGCGCGGGCGCAGGGGGCGTCGTAGAGACCCAGTACTTC. Full variable domain (remainder filled in from reference TRBV15 and TRBJ2-5): DAMVIQNPRYQVTQFGKPVTLSCSQTLNHNVMYWYQQKSSQAPKLLFHYYDKDFNNEADTPDNFQSRRPNTSFCFLDIRSPGLGDTAMYLCATSAGAGGVVETQYFGPGTRLLVL.

The J gene is TRBJ2-3, the V gene TRBV5-6, with 9 bases identical to TRBD2. This CDR3 comprises 18 residues. Per germline, CDR1 SGHDT and CDR2 YYEEEE. Losses at the gene ends were 4 bases for V and 0 bases for J; bases not matched to a gene: 12. The CDR3 here is CASSHDIGTSQSTDTQYF. The CDR3 DNA follows: TGTGCCAGCAGCCATGACATTGGGACTAGCCAGAGCACAGATACGCAGTATTTT.

The chain recombines TRBV5-1 with TRBJ2-3; D remains ambiguous. The CDR3 runs to 15 residues. V was shortened by 6 bases and J by 2 bases, with 16 bases between the two germline ends. Germline V CDR1 and CDR2: SGHRS, YFSETQ. The CDR3 coding sequence is TGCGCCAGCAACCGGACGTACCACTACACAGATACGCAGTATTTT. Its translation is CASNRTYHYTDTQYF.

The V and J genes are TRBV2 and TRBJ1-1; the match to TRBD1 covers 7 bases. Germline lookup yields CDR1 SNHLY and CDR2 FYNNEI. This CDR3 spans 16 amino acids. V gave up 4 bases and J gave up 0 bases; unmatched junction bases: 8. The DNA for the CDR3 is TGTGCCAGCAGTGGCGAGAGGGACAGAATGAACACTGAAGCTTTCTTT. Its translation is CASSGERDRMNTEAFF.

The J gene is TRBJ2-7, the V gene TRBV6-6, with D perhaps matching TRBD2 (6 bases). Germline values: CDR1 MNHNY, CDR2 SVGAGI (reference sequence). V gave up 4 bases and J gave up 0 bases, with 13 bases separating them. This CDR3 is 15 amino acids long. The CDR3 protein is CASSLGLAFSYEQYF. The DNA of the CDR3 is TGTGCCAGCAGTTTAGGGCTAGCGTTCTCCTACGAGCAGTACTTC.

The chain is built from TRBV11-2 and TRBJ2-5; unclear D gene. This CDR3 is built from 15 residues. V shed 0 bases and J shed 2 bases, with 10 bases lying between them. Looked up from germline, CDR1 is SGHAT and CDR2 is FQNNGV. CDR3 residues: CASSLDPAAQETQYF. DNA of the CDR3: TGTGCCAGCAGCTTAGATCCGGCGGCGCAAGAGACCCAGTACTTC.

The V gene is TRBV7-9, the J gene TRBJ2-1, with 7 bases lining up with TRBD2. CDR3 length: 16 amino acids. Per the germline V gene, CDR1 is SEHNR and CDR2 is FQNEAQ (reference sequence). V trimming: 0 bases; J trimming: 5 bases; junction bases outside the gene matches: 7. The CDR3 reads CASSLARLADNNEQFF. As DNA, the CDR3 is TGTGCCAGCAGCTTAGCGCGCCTAGCGGATAACAATGAGCAGTTCTTC.

Regarding this clone: Distinct nucleotide sequences in the sample also encode this CDR3. The chain uses TRBV27 and TRBJ1-5; the match to TRBD1 covers 8 bases. Germline values: CDR1 MNHEY, CDR2 SMNVEV (reference sequence). CDR3 size: 14 residues. Trimming cost V 2 bases and J 6 bases; bases outside gene matches: 3. Written as DNA, the CDR3 is TGTGCCAGCAGTTTAGGACAGGGAGGTCAGCCCCAGCATTTT. It translates to CASSLGQGGQPQHF.